This TCR beta chain came from a study of blood T cells in healthy people across ages. Then a second PCR, running roughly 7 to 12 cycles, was carried out with a sample-barcoded 5' primer and a J-beta primer mix. TCRdb re-derived calls from the 5' RACE reads in MiXCR, one entry per CDR3 protein. Seen here are roughly 800,000 distinct CDR3 sequences, 40% to 65% observed once, and the top ten hold around 41%. Per sample, a minimum of 6.5 million PBMCs were isolated. This CDR3 has 15 amino acids. CDR1 is MDHEN, CDR2 SYDVKM, per germline. The sequenced sample was blood. The chain has TRBV28 and TRBJ2-5, with 11 bases matching TRBD1. The closer fit of TRBJ2-7 to the DNA end suggests the J call may be wrong. This receptor was identified in a man older than 75 in good health. The CDR3 loop reads CASRALDRGLYEQYF. The CDR3 bases are TGTGCCAGCAGAGCTCTGGACAGGGGGCTTTACGAGCAGTACTTC.